This T cell receptor beta chain was obtained from a study of Ad26.COV2.S vaccination and SARS-CoV-2 variants (dated by TCRdb to about 2021). Some background on the complete study: Donors in the vaccine arm were drawn from COV1001, a multicentre, randomized, double-blind, placebo-controlled phase I-IIa trial testing Ad26.COV2.S in healthy adults. The specificity and breadth of SARS-CoV-2-reactive T cell receptors after Ad26.COV2.S vaccination were assessed by TCRbeta repertoire sequencing. Blinding of investigators to trial group allocation was maintained during experiments and outcome assessment. Ad26.COV2.S was administered intramuscularly at 5 x 10^10 or 1 x 10^11 viral particles, either as a single shot or as two shots given 56 days apart. Trial participants were randomized into five groups of five, in which low-dose or high-dose Ad26.COV2.S was given once or twice, or placebo was given on both occasions. A total of 32 samples were included in the TCR-sequenced set, comprising 19 Ad26.COV2.S vaccine recipients, 5 placebo recipients and 8 SARS-CoV-2 convalescent individuals.

The treatment or condition label here, explained by the study, means: over 15 received Ad26.COV2.S at low or high dose, single or two shots; 5 received placebo; per-sample allocation not given. For vaccine and placebo recipients, the sequenced repertoires came from samples collected on day 63 after the first injection. In Cohort 1b, more than 20 adults aged 18-55 years were enrolled at a single site in Boston, USA, between 29 July and 7 August 2020. Ad26.COV2.S consisted of a replication-incompetent adenovirus type 26 vector by which a prefusion-stabilized SARS-CoV-2 spike protein from the original Wuhan strain was expressed. TCRbeta CDR3 regions were sequenced with the immunoSEQ Assay. After extraction, genomic DNA underwent amplification by bias-controlled multiplex PCR, followed by high-throughput sequencing. The study's processing was this. To quantify the absolute abundance of every unique TCRbeta CDR3 region, sequences were collapsed and filtered. Usable DNA was measured by amplifying reference genes present in all nucleated cells, and TCRbeta template counts were normalized to that usable DNA to estimate T cell fraction. Repertoire TCRs were annotated as SARS-CoV-2-specific when V gene, CDR3 amino acid sequence and J gene were exactly matched to a known reactive TCR set. The reference SARS-CoV-2 TCR set was derived from MIRA and filtered for enrichment in COVID-19-positive ImmuneCODE repertoires, a step that removed public or cross-reactive TCRs. Drawing on the MIRA antigens, annotated TCRs were analysed further at the level of specific ORF or position within ORF. Breadth was defined as the number of annotated unique rearrangements divided by the total number of unique productive rearrangements, and depth was defined as the summed frequency of the annotated unique rearrangements. Group comparisons of TCR breadth used two-sided Wilcoxon rank-sum tests. TCRdb stores this immuneACCESS table with in-frame sequences only. Part of the clones is absent; in the studies checked, under half of the shortfall reflects unresolved V genes, and no reason is known for the rest. The V and J calls and the clone size are those of that table, but D and trimming were determined from the DNA. In all, the sample holds hundreds of thousands of clones, and around 86% of those were seen once. Roughly 3.1% of the sample rests with the top ten.

About this clone: Its antigen has not been determined. The sample holds no much larger clone one base away, and base qualities are not on file.

Summary of the overall study and its limitations: After vaccination, spike-specific CD8+ and CD4+ T cell responses were reported to show substantial breadth. Compared with placebo recipients, Ad26.COV2.S recipients showed higher spike-specific TCR breadth (P = 0.0014). Vaccine and placebo recipients had similar non-spike TCR breadth, a finding consistent with the vaccine containing only spike. The study was not powered for comparison of responses between vaccine doses or regimens. According to the authors, total T cell responses may have been underestimated by the TCR breadth and depth analyses.

From its cysteine to its phenylalanine, the CDR3 spans 14 amino acids. Just the 42-base CDR3 DNA is kept, in frame starting at base 1. Trimming costs V 0 bases and J 1 base, and their ends lie 6 bases apart. CDR1 and CDR2 are read off the germline V gene as LGHNA and YSLEER. This clonotype was obtained from a person aged 18 to 65 who received the Ad26.COV2.S COVID-19 vaccine or a placebo. The rearrangement joined TRBV4-3 to TRBJ1-1, with the D gene not confidently named. The sample here was peripheral blood, taken in a trial of Ad26.COV2.S vaccine versus placebo. The DNA reads as follows: TGCGCCAGCAGCCAAGATAACGCGAACACTGAAGCTTTCTTT. The resulting protein is CASSQDNANTEAFF.